This entry lists 24 T cell receptor beta chains sequenced from one sample in a study of T cell responses to AZD1222 COVID-19 vaccine. Only in-frame clones appear in the TCRdb table, and some are missing; sequencing was by immunoSEQ multiplex PCR. The sample gives about 150,000 clones, around 91% of which show up once; approximately 6.3% is in the top ten. The specimen comprised peripheral blood, sampled 28 days after the second AZD1222 dose. These receptors were collected from an adult who received the AZD1222 COVID-19 vaccine.

V is TRBV5-3 and J is TRBJ2-2, with TRBD2 identical over 11 bases. TRBV5-3 qualifies as an ORF whose function is uncertain. This CDR3 is built from 16 residues. The ends lost 4 bases at V and 4 bases at J; junction bases unmatched: 6. The CDR3 nucleotides are TGTGCCAGAAGCCGCACTAGCGGGGGTTTCACCGGGGAGCTGTTTTTT. It is translated as CARSRTSGGFTGELFF.

V usage is TRBV5-1 and J usage is TRBJ2-3; 10 bases fit TRBD1. Germline lookup yields CDR1 SGHRS and CDR2 YFSETQ. This CDR3 has 14 residues. V dropped 0 bases and J dropped 6; count of bases not matched to a gene: 1. As DNA, the CDR3 is TGCGCCAGCAGCTTGGGGACAGGGGGGGATACGCAGTATTTT. Translation gives CASSLGTGGDTQYF.

The chain couples TRBV6-5 to TRBJ1-2; D is ambiguous. This CDR3 region has 16 residues. Per the germline V gene, CDR1 is MNHEY and CDR2 is SVGAGI. V lost 4 bases and J lost 2, with 17 bases in between. The CDR3 protein is CASSSWSGGRNYGYTF. The CDR3, as DNA: TGTGCCAGCAGTTCTTGGTCGGGCGGACGAAACTATGGCTACACCTTC.

With respect to this clone: This sample also contains other DNA sequences that code for the same CDR3. V and J are TRBV3-1 (or the pseudogene TRBV3-2) and TRBJ1-2; D is uncertain. Trimming removed 0 bases from V and 4 bases from J, with 6 bases in between. Germline CDR1 is LGHDT and CDR2 is YNNKEL (reference sequence). This CDR3 is built from 13 residues. CDR3 sequence: CASSQEGSYGYTF. The CDR3 nucleotides read TGTGCCAGCAGCCAAGAGGGCAGCTATGGCTACACCTTC.

The rearrangement links TRBV3-1 (or the pseudogene TRBV3-2) to TRBJ1-2; a weak D match, TRBD1 (5 bases). Trimming took 3 bases from V and 2 from J, leaving 7 bases between them. The CDR3 spans 13 residues. Germline lookup yields CDR1 LGHDT and CDR2 YNNKEL (reference sequence). The CDR3 spells CASSQTVNYGYTF. The CDR3 DNA is TGTGCCAGCAGCCAGACAGTGAACTATGGCTACACCTTC.

V and J are TRBV27 and TRBJ1-6; D is possibly TRBD1 (5 bases). Between the trimmed V and J ends, which lost 8 bases and 5 bases, there was a span of 10 bases. The CDR3 covers 13 residues. Germline assignment: CDR1 MNHEY and CDR2 SMNVEV (reference sequence). The CDR3 DNA is TGTGCCAGCCAGCCGGGGGATAATTCACCCCTCCACTTT. Translation gives CASQPGDNSPLHF.

The V gene is TRBV6-1, the J gene TRBJ1-3; maybe TRBD1 (6 bases). CDR1 and CDR2 (germline): MNHNS, SASEGT. V was trimmed by 2 bases and J by 4 bases, leaving 12 bases between them. The CDR3 is made up of 15 amino acids. The CDR3 is CASSETQGAGNTIYF. Written as DNA, the CDR3 is TGTGCCAGCAGTGAAACACAGGGTGCGGGAAACACCATATATTTT.

CDR3 residues: CASSLVGDLGQPQHF. The CDR3 DNA is TGTGCCAGCAGTTTAGTGGGGGATTTGGGCCAGCCCCAGCATTTT. J is TRBJ1-5 and V is TRBV28; tentatively, D is TRBD1 (5 bases). This CDR3 contains 15 residues. Per germline, CDR1 MDHEN and CDR2 SYDVKM. V lost 2 bases, J lost 7 bases, and 15 bases lay in between. Using reference TRBV28 and TRBJ1-5 for the parts outside the CDR3, the full variable domain is DVKVTQSSRYLVKRTGEKVFLECVQDMDHENMFWYRQDPGLGLRLIYFSYDVKMKEKGDIPEGYSVSREKKERFSLILESASTNQTSMYLCASSLVGDLGQPQHFGDGTRLSIL.

This clone was seen only a few times. The chain has TRBV3-1 (or the pseudogene TRBV3-2) and TRBJ1-1; 11 bases are a match to TRBD1. V shed 8 bases and J 0 bases; nucleotides not matched to a gene: 5. This CDR3 has 15 amino acids. Germline V gives CDR1 LGHDT, CDR2 YNNKEL (reference sequence). In DNA, the CDR3 is TGTGCCAGCGGACGGACAGGGGGCATGAACACTGAAGCTTTCTTT. This translates into CASGRTGGMNTEAFF.

This chain uses TRBV6-2 or TRBV6-3 with TRBJ1-1, with D unclear. The CDR3 has 12 amino acids. V was cut by 2 bases and J by 5 bases, with 6 bases left in between. Per germline, CDR1 MNHEY and CDR2 SVGEGT. CDR3 sequence (DNA): TGTGCCAGCAGTTACGGGGTAACTGAAGCTTTCTTT. Protein sequence: CASSYGVTEAFF.

V is TRBV7-9 and J is TRBJ1-4, with TRBD1 matching over 8 bases. This CDR3 comprises 15 residues. The V gene end was trimmed by 5 bases and the J gene end by 8 bases; junction bases not matched to a gene: 10. Germline-derived CDR1 and CDR2 are SEHNR and FQNEAQ (reference sequence). CDR3 DNA: TGTGCCAGCAGCAAACTGACAGGGGCAAGGGAAAAACTGTTTTTT. Translating gives CASSKLTGAREKLFF.

The chain carries TRBV3-1 (or the pseudogene TRBV3-2) and TRBJ1-2, with a tentative D call TRBD1 (5 bases). This CDR3 has 15 residues. V dropped 0 bases and J dropped 8 bases, with 16 bases sitting between them. Germline lookup yields CDR1 LGHDT and CDR2 YNNKEL (reference sequence). DNA for the CDR3: TGTGCCAGCAGCCAAGATGGCGGGGGGAAGTGGGGCTACACCTTC. Translation gives CASSQDGGGKWGYTF.

This chain connects TRBV6-5 to TRBJ1-1, with D possibly being TRBD1 (5 bases). The V and J ends lost 6 bases and 1 base respectively, with 9 bases between them. The CDR3 extends over 13 amino acids. Germline CDR1 MNHEY, CDR2 SVGAGI. The CDR3 protein is CASRWGGNTEAFF. The CDR3 bases are TGTGCCAGCAGATGGGGCGGGAACACTGAAGCTTTCTTT.

J is TRBJ1-1 and V is TRBV6-2 or TRBV6-3, with D hard to call. This CDR3 contains 13 residues. The V gene lost 4 bases and the J gene lost 1 base, with 7 bases spanning the gap. CDR1 and CDR2 (germline): MNHEY, SVGEGT. This CDR3 reads CASSWVPNTEAFF. The CDR3 DNA reads TGTGCCAGCAGTTGGGTCCCGAACACTGAAGCTTTCTTT.

This chain joins TRBV5-4 and TRBJ1-2; 8 nucleotides match TRBD1. V lost 1 base and J lost 6; bases outside the gene matches: 8. CDR3 length: 15 amino acids. CDR1 SGHNT and CDR2 YYREEE come from the germline V gene (reference sequence). CDR3 loop: CASSLFAAGGHGYTF. The CDR3 coding sequence is TGTGCCAGCAGCTTGTTTGCGGCAGGGGGCCATGGCTACACCTTC.

The gene calls are TRBV24-1 and TRBJ2-1; 7 bases map to TRBD1. This CDR3 comprises 18 residues. Germline V gene data show CDR1 as KGHDR and CDR2 as SFDVKD. Trimming at V came to 2 bases and at J to 7 bases, leaving 16 bases not matched to a gene. CDR3 region: CATSDSATGWTGVNEQFF. CDR3 sequence (DNA): TGTGCCACCAGTGATTCCGCCACCGGATGGACAGGCGTTAATGAGCAGTTCTTC.

The rearrangement uses TRBV4-3 and TRBJ2-2, with 12 bases identical to TRBD2. Germline V lookup: CDR1 LGHNA, CDR2 YSLEER. V dropped 4 bases and J dropped 6; count of bases not matched to a gene: 9. CDR3 length: 17 residues. The DNA of the CDR3 is TGCGCCAGCAGCCTACGGCCGTCTAGCGGGAGGGCCGGGGAGCTGTTTTTT. Translated, it gives CASSLRPSSGRAGELFF.

V is TRBV28 and J is TRBJ1-5; no clear D gene. Trimming removed 2 bases from V and 3 bases from J, with 11 bases in between. Looked up from germline, CDR1 is MDHEN and CDR2 is SYDVKM. The CDR3 is 15 residues long. As DNA, the CDR3 is TGTGCCAGCAGTTTACCCCGGGCCCACAATCAGCCCCAGCATTTT. Translated, it gives CASSLPRAHNQPQHF.

The chain uses TRBV9 and TRBJ2-7; 10 bases map to TRBD1. The CDR3 runs to 15 residues. Germline lookup yields CDR1 SGDLS and CDR2 YYNGEE. V trimming: 2 bases; J trimming: 2 bases; junction bases outside the gene matches: 4. The DNA of the CDR3 is TGTGCCAGCAGCGTGGGGACAGGGGCCGCCTACGAGCAGTACTTC. Translation gives CASSVGTGAAYEQYF.

The V and J genes are TRBV7-2 and TRBJ1-5; D uncertain. The CDR3 is 13 residues long. Germline CDR1 reads SGHTA; CDR2 reads FQGNSA. The germline V and J ends were trimmed by 3 bases and 3 bases, with 6 bases remaining between them. CDR3 in amino acids: CASSLQVNQPQHF. CDR3 sequence (DNA): TGTGCCAGCAGCTTGCAGGTCAATCAGCCCCAGCATTTT.

This clone came up once. The chain couples TRBV28 to TRBJ1-4, with 10 nucleotides matching TRBD1. The V gene end was trimmed by 5 bases and the J gene end by 7 bases; junction bases not matched to a gene: 7. Germline-derived CDR1 and CDR2 are MDHEN and SYDVKM. This CDR3 has 15 amino acids. The CDR3 region has the DNA TGTGCCAGCAGTGCCCGACAGGGGGCAAGTGAAAAACTGTTTTTT. Protein: CASSARQGASEKLFF.

This chain joins TRBV6-5 and TRBJ2-3; unclear D gene. V gave up 8 bases and J gave up 3 bases, with 12 bases separating them. The germline gives CDR1 MNHEY, CDR2 SVGAGI. There are 13 residues in the CDR3. In DNA form, the CDR3 reads TGTGCCAGCCTTGACACAGATACAGATACGCAGTATTTT. This codes for CASLDTDTDTQYF.

The chain recombines TRBV19 with TRBJ2-1; the D gene is possibly TRBD2 (6 bases). The ends were cut back, 4 bases at V and 7 bases at J, with 14 bases in the middle. Germline V CDR1 and CDR2: LNHDA, SQIVND (reference sequence). The CDR3 has 14 residues. Written as DNA, the CDR3 is TGTGCCAGTAGTAAGACCCTAGGAGGGAATGAGCAGTTCTTC. It yields the protein CASSKTLGGNEQFF.

J is TRBJ2-7 and V is TRBV7-9, with 9 bases lining up with TRBD2. V shed 1 base, J shed 3 bases, and the junction held 4 bases outside the gene matches. The CDR3 is 15 amino acids. Germline V gene data show CDR1 as SEHNR and CDR2 as FQNEAQ (reference sequence). CDR3 amino acids: CASSLGGLASYEQYF. CDR3 bases: TGTGCCAGCAGCTTAGGGGGACTAGCAAGCTACGAGCAGTACTTC.